This T cell receptor beta chain was sequenced in a study of CD8+CD57+ T cells in acquired aplastic anemia. There are 15 residues in the CDR3. Trimming stripped 1 base from V and 5 bases from J, with 14 bases between. Looked up from germline, CDR1 is SNHLY and CDR2 is FYNNEI. Sequencing was done on patients that had shown CD8+CD57+ cell expansion by flow cytometry. As a group, the patients uniformly had severe acquired aplastic anemia. Profiles of TCR beta VDJ and CDR3 were generated from a genomic DNA template. One entry per CDR3 protein, called by TCRdb with MiXCR from the reads. The table shows fewer than 250,000 distinct CDR3 sequences, with about half occurring only once.

The sequencing input was sorted CD4+, CD8+, or CD8+CD57+ T cells (not recorded which) from PBMCs. The chain joins TRBV2 to TRBJ2-5, with D perhaps being TRBD1 or TRBD2 (6 bases each). The sequence derives from a human donor with aplastic anemia. CDR3: CASSEEWGAGETQYF. DNA of the CDR3: TGTGCCAGCAGTGAAGAGTGGGGGGCAGGGGAGACCCAGTACTTC.